Sequencing of this T cell receptor (beta chain) was carried out in a study of OX40 agonist ivuxolimab in advanced cancers. Only in-frame clones appear in the TCRdb table, and some are missing; sequencing was by immunoSEQ multiplex PCR. The sample carries 25,000 to 35,000 clones, roughly 84% recorded once. The CDR3 is 13 amino acids. V lost 5 bases and J lost 10, with 15 bases in between. Germline CDR1 and CDR2: LNHDA and SQIVND (reference sequence). The chain is built from TRBV19 and TRBJ1-5; no clear D gene. Sequenced material: CD4+ or CD8+ T cells sorted from blood, taken in a trial of the OX40 agonist ivuxolimab. This TCR was sampled from an adult with an advanced solid tumor such as melanoma, head and neck, liver or kidney cancer. The CDR3 DNA is TGTGCCAGTAGTCCCAACGTCCCGGGCCCCCAGCATTTT. This gives the protein CASSPNVPGPQHF. Supplemented by reference TRBV19 and TRBJ1-5, the full variable domain reads DGGITQSPKYLFRKEGQNVTLSCEQNLNHDAMYWYRQDPGQGLRLIYYSQIVNDFQKGDIAEGYSVSREKKESFPLTVTSAQKNPTAFYLCASSPNVPGPQHFGDGTRLSIL.